The rows below give T cell receptor beta chains drawn from one sample of a study of T cells expressing NK-cell markers. No DNA is given; TCRdb re-called the 5' RACE reads and lists each CDR3 protein once. Recorded here are roughly 170,000 distinct CDR3 sequences; the top ten clones represent around 20%. The material sequenced was blood T cells: a sorted CD56 or NKG2C T cell subset, CD4+ or CD8+ T cells, or bulk PBMC T cells (not recorded which). These receptor sequences come from a woman aged 18 to 69 in good health. CDR3s include the opening cysteine and the closing phenylalanine or tryptophan. The order of the fields is V gene, J gene, CDR3 protein.

V gene: TRBV7-3
J gene: TRBJ2-1
CDR3 protein: CASSLTGTSGDNEQFF

V gene: TRBV9
J gene: TRBJ2-5
CDR3 protein: CASSVGIGEQETQYF

V gene: TRBV6-1
J gene: TRBJ1-1
CDR3 protein: CASSGLTGGSTEAFF

V gene: TRBV6-2/TRBV6-3
J gene: TRBJ2-7
CDR3 protein: CASSYRLAGGPYEQYF

V gene: TRBV10-3
J gene: TRBJ2-7
CDR3 protein: CATRTGDHEQYF

V gene: TRBV5-1
J gene: TRBJ2-3
CDR3 protein: CASSEKQGAGADTQYF

V gene: TRBV5-1
J gene: TRBJ2-7
CDR3 protein: CASRPGQGVNEQYF

V gene: TRBV5-1
J gene: TRBJ2-7
CDR3 protein: CASSLLSRVDEQYF

V gene: TRBV6-1
J gene: TRBJ2-1
CDR3 protein: CASSGQGRYNEQFF

V gene: TRBV5-1
J gene: TRBJ1-4
CDR3 protein: CASTPGGQNEKLFF

V gene: TRBV11-2
J gene: TRBJ1-6
CDR3 protein: CASSLSGYSPLHF

V gene: TRBV13
J gene: TRBJ2-2
CDR3 protein: CASSFRRGGELFF

V gene: TRBV7-2
J gene: TRBJ2-7
CDR3 protein: CASSLMGGVTEQYF

V gene: TRBV5-1
J gene: TRBJ2-1
CDR3 protein: CASRRREGNEQFF

V gene: TRBV4-1
J gene: TRBJ2-7
CDR3 protein: CASSREQGYEQYF

V gene: TRBV6-5
J gene: TRBJ2-7
CDR3 protein: CASSYSRGTSYEQYF

V gene: TRBV12-3/TRBV12-4
J gene: TRBJ1-4
CDR3 protein: CASSINREEKLFF

V gene: TRBV18
J gene: TRBJ1-6
CDR3 protein: CASSLPNRDSPLHF

V gene: TRBV5-1
J gene: TRBJ1-1
CDR3 protein: CASKGQGSSNTEAFF

V gene: TRBV5-1
J gene: TRBJ1-5
CDR3 protein: CASSLGDGPQPQHF

V gene: TRBV5-1
J gene: TRBJ2-5
CDR3 protein: CASKLAAGAQETQYF

V gene: TRBV10-3
J gene: TRBJ1-5
CDR3 protein: CAITPGVNQPQHF

V gene: TRBV6-1
J gene: TRBJ2-7
CDR3 protein: CASSDLGQGIHEQYF

V gene: TRBV7-6
J gene: TRBJ2-6
CDR3 protein: CASSRGGFSGANVLTF

V gene: TRBV7-3
J gene: TRBJ2-5
CDR3 protein: CASSNGLAEETQYF

V gene: TRBV5-1
J gene: TRBJ1-2
CDR3 protein: CASRAGIYGYTF